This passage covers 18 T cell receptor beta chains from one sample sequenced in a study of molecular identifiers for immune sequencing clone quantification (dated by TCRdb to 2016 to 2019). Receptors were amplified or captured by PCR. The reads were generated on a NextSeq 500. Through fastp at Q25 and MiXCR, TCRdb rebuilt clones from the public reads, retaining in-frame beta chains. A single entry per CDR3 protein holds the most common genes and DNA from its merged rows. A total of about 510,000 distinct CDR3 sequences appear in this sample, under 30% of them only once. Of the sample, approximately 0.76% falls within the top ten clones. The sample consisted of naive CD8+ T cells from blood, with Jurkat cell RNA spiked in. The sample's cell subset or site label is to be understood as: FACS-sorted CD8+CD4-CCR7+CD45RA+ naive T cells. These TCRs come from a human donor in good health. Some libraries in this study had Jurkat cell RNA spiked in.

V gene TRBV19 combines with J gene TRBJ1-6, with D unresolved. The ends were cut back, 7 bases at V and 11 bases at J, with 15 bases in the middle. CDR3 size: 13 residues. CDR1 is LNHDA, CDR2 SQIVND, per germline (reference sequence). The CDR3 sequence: CASTLGGQTPLHF. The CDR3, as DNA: TGTGCCAGTACTTTAGGCGGGCAGACACCCCTCCACTTT.

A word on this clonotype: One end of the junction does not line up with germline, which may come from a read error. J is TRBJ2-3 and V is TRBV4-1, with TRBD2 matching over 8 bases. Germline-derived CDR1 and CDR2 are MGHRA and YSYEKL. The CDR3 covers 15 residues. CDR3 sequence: CASSQVPGGRDTRYF. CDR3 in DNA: TGCGCCAGCAGCCAAGTCCCGGGGGGGCGAGATACGCGGTATTTT.

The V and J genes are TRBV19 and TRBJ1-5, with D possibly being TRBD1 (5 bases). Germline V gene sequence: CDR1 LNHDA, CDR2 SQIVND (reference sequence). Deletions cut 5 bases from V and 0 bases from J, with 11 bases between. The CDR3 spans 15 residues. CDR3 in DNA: TGTGCCAGTAGTGGGGACGGTTATAGCAATCAGCCCCAGCATTTT. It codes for CASSGDGYSNQPQHF.

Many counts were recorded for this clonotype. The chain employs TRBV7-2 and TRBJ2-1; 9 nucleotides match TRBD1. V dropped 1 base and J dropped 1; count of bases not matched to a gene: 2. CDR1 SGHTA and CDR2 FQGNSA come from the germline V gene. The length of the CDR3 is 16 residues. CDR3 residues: CASSLDGTGSYNEQFF. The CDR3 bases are TGTGCCAGCAGCTTAGATGGGACAGGGTCCTACAATGAGCAGTTCTTC.

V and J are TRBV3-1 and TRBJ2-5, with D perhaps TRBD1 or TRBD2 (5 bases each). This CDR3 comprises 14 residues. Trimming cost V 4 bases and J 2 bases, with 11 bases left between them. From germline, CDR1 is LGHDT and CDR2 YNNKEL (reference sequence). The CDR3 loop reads CASSPVWGQETQYF. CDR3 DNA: TGTGCCAGCAGCCCCGTCTGGGGGCAAGAGACCCAGTACTTC.

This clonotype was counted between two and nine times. The CDR3: CASSYGVSESEGYTF. CDR3 in DNA: TGTGCCAGCAGTTACGGAGTTTCCGAAAGTGAGGGCTACACCTTC. The chain carries TRBV6-2 or TRBV6-3 and TRBJ1-2; D gene ambiguous. V was shortened by 2 bases and J by 8 bases, with 18 bases between the two germline ends. The CDR3 is made up of 15 amino acids. Germline V gene data show CDR1 as MNHEY and CDR2 as SVGEGT.

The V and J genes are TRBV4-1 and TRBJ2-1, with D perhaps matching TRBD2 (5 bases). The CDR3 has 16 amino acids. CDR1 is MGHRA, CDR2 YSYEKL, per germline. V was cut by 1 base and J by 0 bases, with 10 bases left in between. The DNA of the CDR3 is TGCGCCAGCAGCCAAGTGCCCGGGGACTCCTACAATGAGCAGTTCTTC. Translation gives CASSQVPGDSYNEQFF.

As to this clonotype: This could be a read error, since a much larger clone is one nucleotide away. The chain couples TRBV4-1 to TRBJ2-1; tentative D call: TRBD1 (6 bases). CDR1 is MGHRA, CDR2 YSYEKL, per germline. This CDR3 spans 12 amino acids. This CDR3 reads CASSQDSGEQSF. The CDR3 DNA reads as TGCGCCAGCAGCCAAGATTCAGGGGAGCAGTCCTTC.

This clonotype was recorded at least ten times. For the CDR3, the DNA is TGTGCCAGCAGCTTAGGAGGGTCGAGCTCCTACGAGCAGTACTTC. This sequence encodes CASSLGGSSSYEQYF. The chain links TRBV13 to TRBJ2-7; D gene uncertain. Trimming stripped 0 bases from V and 0 bases from J, with 9 bases between. CDR1 and CDR2 (germline): PRHDT, FYEKMQ (reference sequence). The CDR3 has 15 residues.

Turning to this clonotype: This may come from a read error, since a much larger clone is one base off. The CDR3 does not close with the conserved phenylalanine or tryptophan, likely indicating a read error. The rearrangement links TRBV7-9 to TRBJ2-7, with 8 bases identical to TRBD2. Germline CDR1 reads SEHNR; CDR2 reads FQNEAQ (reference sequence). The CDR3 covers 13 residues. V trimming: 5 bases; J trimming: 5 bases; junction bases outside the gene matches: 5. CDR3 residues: CASSLPGGHEQYY. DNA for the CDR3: TGTGCCAGCAGCCTACCGGGAGGGCACGAGCAGTACTAC.

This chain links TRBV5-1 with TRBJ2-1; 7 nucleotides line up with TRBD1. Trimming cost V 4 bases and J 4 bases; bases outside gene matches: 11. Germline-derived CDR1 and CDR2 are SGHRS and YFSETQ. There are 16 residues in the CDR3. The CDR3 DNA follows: TGCGCCAGCAGCGGGGGATCGGGGACAGAGTACAATGAGCAGTTCTTC. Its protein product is CASSGGSGTEYNEQFF.

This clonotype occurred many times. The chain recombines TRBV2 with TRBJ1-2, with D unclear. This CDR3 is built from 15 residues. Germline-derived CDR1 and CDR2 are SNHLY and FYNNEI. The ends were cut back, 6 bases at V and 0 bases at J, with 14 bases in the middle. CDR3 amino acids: CASSPSRPTNYGYTF. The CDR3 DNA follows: TGTGCCAGCAGCCCAAGTCGGCCTACTAACTATGGCTACACCTTC.

Here the CDR3 DNA reads TGTGCCAGCACCGGGGGCGTCTCTGGAAACACCATATATTTT. Its protein product is CASTGGVSGNTIYF. The J gene is TRBJ1-3, the V gene TRBV2; D is possibly TRBD1 (6 bases). The ends were cut back, 7 bases at V and 0 bases at J, with 10 bases in the middle. Germline CDR1 SNHLY, CDR2 FYNNEI. The length of the CDR3 is 14 residues. The whole variable domain, remainder taken from reference TRBV2 and TRBJ1-3, is EPEVTQTPSHQVTQMGQEVILRCVPISNHLYFYWYRQILGQKVEFLVSFYNNEISEKSEIFDDQFSVERPDGSNFTLKIRSTKLEDSAMYFCASTGGVSGNTIYFGEGSWLTVV.

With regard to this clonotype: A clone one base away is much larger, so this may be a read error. CDR3 in amino acids: CSVVVGAFSEQYF. CDR3 coding DNA: TGCAGCGTTGTGGTCGGGGCCTTCTCCGAGCAGTACTTC. The J gene is TRBJ2-7, the V gene TRBV29-1; D assignment may be TRBD1 or TRBD2 (5 bases each). The CDR3 loop spans 13 amino acids. V lost 4 bases and J lost 6, with 16 bases in between. Germline-derived CDR1 and CDR2 are SQVTM and ANQGSEA.

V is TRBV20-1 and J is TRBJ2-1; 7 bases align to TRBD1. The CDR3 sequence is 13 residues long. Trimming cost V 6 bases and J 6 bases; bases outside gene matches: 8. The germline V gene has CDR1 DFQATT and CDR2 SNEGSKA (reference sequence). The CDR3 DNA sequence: TGCAGTGCCACCGGGACAGACCTCAATGAGCAGTTCTTC. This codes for CSATGTDLNEQFF.

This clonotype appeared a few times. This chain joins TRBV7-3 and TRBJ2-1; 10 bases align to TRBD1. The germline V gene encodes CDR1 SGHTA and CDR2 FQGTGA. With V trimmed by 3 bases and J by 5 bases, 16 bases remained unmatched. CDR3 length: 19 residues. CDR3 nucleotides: TGTGCCAGCAGCTTTGGGACAGGGGCAGGGGAGGGCCTCAACAATGAGCAGTTCTTC. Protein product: CASSFGTGAGEGLNNEQFF.

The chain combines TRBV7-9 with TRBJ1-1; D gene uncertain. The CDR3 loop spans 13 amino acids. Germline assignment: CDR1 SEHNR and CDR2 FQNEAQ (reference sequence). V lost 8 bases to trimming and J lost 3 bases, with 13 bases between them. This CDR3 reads CASSIPGDTEAFF. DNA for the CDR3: TGTGCCAGCTCCATCCCCGGGGACACTGAAGCTTTCTTT.

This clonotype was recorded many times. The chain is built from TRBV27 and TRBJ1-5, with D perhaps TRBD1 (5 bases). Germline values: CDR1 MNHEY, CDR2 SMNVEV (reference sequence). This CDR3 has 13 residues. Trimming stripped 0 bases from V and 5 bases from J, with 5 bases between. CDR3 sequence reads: CASSLSRDQPQHF. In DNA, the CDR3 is TGTGCCAGCAGTTTATCCAGGGATCAGCCCCAGCATTTT.